Listed below are T cell receptor beta chains from one sample, sequenced in a study of blood T cells in healthy people across ages. In TCRdb, the 5' RACE reads were re-called with MiXCR into one record per CDR3 protein. Here the sample spans 1.8 million or so distinct CDR3 sequences, roughly 43% being singletons. Material for sequencing was blood. The source of these receptors is a human donor in good health. The CDR3 runs from the conserved cysteine through the conserved F or W. D genes are given only for firm matches. Size is omitted from some rows. Given values are once, few, many or a class for expanded clones.

V gene	D gene	clone size	J gene	CDR3 DNA	CDR3 protein
TRBV7-3	.	few	TRBJ2-4	TGTGCCAGCAGCTTAACTGGGGTCGGGGGCAAAAACATTCAGTACTTC	CASSLTGVGGKNIQYF
TRBV6-7	.	.	TRBJ1-2	TGTGCCAGCATCCCCAGTGAAGATGGCTACACCTTC	CASIPSEDGYTF
TRBV7-9	TRBD1	.	TRBJ1-2	TGTGCCAGCAGCTCAGACCGACAGGGGGCCTTTGGCTACACCTTC	CASSSDRQGAFGYTF
TRBV7-8	.	.	TRBJ1-2	TGTGCCAGCAGCTTAAATCCGAGCTATGGCTACACCTTC	CASSLNPSYGYTF
TRBV18	.	.	TRBJ1-1	TGTGCCAGCTCACCAGGTCATTTGAAGAACACTGAAGCTTTCTTT	CASSPGHLKNTEAFF
TRBV3-1	TRBD1	.	TRBJ2-7	TGTGCCAGCAGCACTACTCCGGGACAGGGTTACGAGCAGTACTTC	CASSTTPGQGYEQYF
TRBV3-1	.	.	TRBJ1-2	TGTGCGAGCGGGACAACCAATCATGATGGCTGCACCTTC	CASGTTNHDGCTF
TRBV4-2	.	.	TRBJ2-7	TGTGCCAGCAGCCAAGAGGGCCTTGAGCAGTACTTC	CASSQEGLEQYF
TRBV7-7	.	.	TRBJ2-1	TGTGCCAGCAGCCTTCGCCCGACAGGAGGCTACAATGAGCAGTTCTTC	CASSLRPTGGYNEQFF
TRBV6-1	.	few	TRBJ2-1	TGTGCCAGCAGTGAAGCCGCGGCAGGGCGCTTCAATGAGCAGTTCTTC	CASSEAAAGRFNEQFF
TRBV7-6	.	few	TRBJ2-7	TGTGCCAGCAGCCCAGGAGGCAGACCTTACGAGCAGTACTTC	CASSPGGRPYEQYF
TRBV20-1	.	.	TRBJ2-1	TGCAGTGCCCTACGGGGGGCCCTTTATGACAATGAGCAGTTCTTC	CSALRGALYDNEQFF
TRBV30	.	few	TRBJ1-2	TGTGCCTGCCGGAGGGACCGCCTTTATGGCTACACCTTC	CACRRDRLYGYTF
TRBV3-1	TRBD1	.	TRBJ2-7	TGTGCCAGCAGCCTTGTTCCAGGGGGCATCATCTACGAGCAGTACTTC	CASSLVPGGIIYEQYF
TRBV30	.	few	TRBJ2-7	TGTGCCTGGAGCCATTCCAGCGAGCAGTACTTC	CAWSHSSEQYF
TRBV6-5	.	few	TRBJ2-7	TGTGCCAGCAGTTTATTTTCCCCGGAAGGCGTGGTGGACGACGAGCAGTACTTC	CASSLFSPEGVVDDEQYF